This TCR beta chain is drawn from a study of blood T cell repertoires in COVID-19. Whole-study context: Sites in the United States, Italy and Spain provided acute and convalescent COVID-19 samples. T cells, B-cell-depleted T cells, or PBMCs supplied cDNA or gDNA.

In the original workflow: For nucleated cells, counts were estimated from reference gene primer amplification. TCRdb's table, derived via immunoSEQ multiplex PCR, lists solely in-frame clones and lacks some. V and J calls plus clone size are reproduced from that table; the DNA served to infer D and trimming. The data contain about 57,000 clones, 82% of them singletons. This clone was seen more than once but under ten times. The sequencing input was peripheral blood. The receptor was derived from a woman in her sixties or seventies with acute or convalescent COVID-19.

The CDR3 DNA follows: TGTGCCAGCAGCCAAAGACTAGCGGGGCCCCTCCCCACTCGGGCCAACGTCCTGACTTTC. As protein: CASSQRLAGPLPTRANVLTF. J is TRBJ2-6 and V is TRBV13, with 11 bases lining up with TRBD2. Germline V gives CDR1 PRHDT, CDR2 FYEKMQ (reference sequence). There are 20 residues in the CDR3. Trimming removed 5 bases from V and 5 bases from J; junction bases left unmatched: 17.